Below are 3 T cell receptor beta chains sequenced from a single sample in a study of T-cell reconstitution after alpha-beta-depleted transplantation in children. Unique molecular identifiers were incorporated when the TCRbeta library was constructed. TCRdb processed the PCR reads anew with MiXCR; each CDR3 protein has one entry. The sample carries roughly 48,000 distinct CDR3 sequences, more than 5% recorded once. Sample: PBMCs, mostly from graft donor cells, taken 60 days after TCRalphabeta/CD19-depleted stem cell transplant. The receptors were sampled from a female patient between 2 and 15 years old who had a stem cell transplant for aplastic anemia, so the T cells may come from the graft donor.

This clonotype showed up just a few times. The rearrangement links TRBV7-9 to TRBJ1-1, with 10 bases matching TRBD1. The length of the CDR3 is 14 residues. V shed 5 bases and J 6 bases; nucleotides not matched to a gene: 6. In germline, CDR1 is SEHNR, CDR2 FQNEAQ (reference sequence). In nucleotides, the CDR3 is TGTGCCAGCAGCACGACAGGGGGCGCAGCTGAAGCTTTCTTT. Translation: CASSTTGGAAEAFF.

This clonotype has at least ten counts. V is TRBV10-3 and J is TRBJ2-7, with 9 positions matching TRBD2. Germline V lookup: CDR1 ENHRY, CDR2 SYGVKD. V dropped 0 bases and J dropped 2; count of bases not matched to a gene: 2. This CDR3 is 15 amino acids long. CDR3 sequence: CAISESSSGTYEQYF. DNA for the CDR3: TGTGCCATCAGTGAGTCCTCTAGCGGGACCTACGAGCAGTACTTC.

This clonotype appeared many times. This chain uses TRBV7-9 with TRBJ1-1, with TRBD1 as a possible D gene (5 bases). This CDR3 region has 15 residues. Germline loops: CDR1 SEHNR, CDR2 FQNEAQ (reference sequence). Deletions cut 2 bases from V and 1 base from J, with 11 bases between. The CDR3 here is CASSLFWTPNTEAFF. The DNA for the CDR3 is TGTGCCAGCAGCTTATTCTGGACACCGAACACTGAAGCTTTCTTT. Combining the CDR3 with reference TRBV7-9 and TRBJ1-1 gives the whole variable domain DTGVSQNPRHKITKRGQNVTFRCDPISEHNRLYWYRQTLGQGPEFLTYFQNEAQLEKSRLLSDRFSAERPKGSFSTLEIQRTEQGDSAMYLCASSLFWTPNTEAFFGQGTRLTVV.